Listed here are 8 T cell receptor beta chains from one sample, sequenced in a study of B cell selection in AIRE deficiency. Clones were read by immunoSEQ multiplex PCR, and TCRdb kept only the in-frame ones, dropping some. The sample has 20,000 to 25,000 clones, 95% to 98% seen once. CD4+CD127+ cells were sorted as the conventional CD4 T cells. The sequencing sample was made of conventional CD4+ T cells sorted from PBMCs. The receptors were sampled from a human donor with AIRE deficiency.

V usage is TRBV18 and J usage is TRBJ2-1; D is ambiguous. V dropped 2 bases and J dropped 7 bases, with 12 bases sitting between them. Germline V gene sequence: CDR1 KGHSH, CDR2 LQKENI. The CDR3 is made up of 14 amino acids. The CDR3 is CASSPTMARNEQFF. CDR3 nucleotides: TGTGCCAGCTCACCAACCATGGCTCGAAATGAGCAGTTCTTC.

The chain employs TRBV28 and TRBJ1-5; possible D gene TRBD1, 5 bases. The CDR3 runs 16 residues. Per germline, CDR1 MDHEN and CDR2 SYDVKM. The germline V and J ends were trimmed by 3 bases and 5 bases, with 17 bases remaining between them. CDR3 protein: CASSFWGRVADQPQHF. The CDR3 DNA follows: TGTGCCAGCAGTTTTTGGGGCAGGGTAGCCGATCAGCCCCAGCATTTT.

V usage is TRBV10-3 and J usage is TRBJ1-5; 9 nucleotides line up with TRBD1. The CDR3 covers 15 residues. Germline trimming cut 6 bases from V and 6 bases from J; bases unmatched to any gene: 9. Germline CDR1 ENHRY, CDR2 SYGVKD. CDR3 bases: TGTGCCATCAGGGAGCCGGGACAGGGCCTTCAGCCCCAGCATTTT. Its protein product is CAIREPGQGLQPQHF.

V usage is TRBV5-1 and J usage is TRBJ2-7, with 11 bases lining up with TRBD2. V lost 0 bases and J lost 2; bases outside the gene matches: 13. The germline CDR1 and CDR2 sequences are SGHRS and YFSETQ. The CDR3 has 19 amino acids. CDR3 bases: TGCGCCAGCAGCTTGGGAGGGACAGCGGGACTAGCGGACCCCTACGAGCAGTACTTC. This gives the protein CASSLGGTAGLADPYEQYF. Together with reference TRBV5-1 and TRBJ2-7, the CDR3 gives the full variable domain: KAGVTQTPRYLIKTRGQQVTLSCSPISGHRSVSWYQQTPGQGLQFLFEYFSETQRNKGNFPGRFSGRQFSNSRSEMNVSTLELGDSALYLCASSLGGTAGLADPYEQYFGPGTRLTVT.

The genes are TRBV4-1 and TRBJ2-1, with D hard to call. Germline assignment: CDR1 MGHRA and CDR2 YSYEKL. The V gene lost 1 base and the J gene lost 3 bases, with 13 bases spanning the gap. CDR3 length: 16 amino acids. In nucleotides, the CDR3 is TGCGCCAGCAGCCAAGTTTCTGCACTCCGCTACAATGAGCAGTTCTTC. It codes for CASSQVSALRYNEQFF.

The CDR3 sequence is CASSYSPGLAYEQYF. CDR3 nucleotide sequence: TGTGCCAGCAGTTACTCCCCGGGACTAGCCTACGAGCAGTACTTC. The chain has TRBV6-5 and TRBJ2-7; the match to TRBD2 covers 8 bases. V lost 0 bases, J lost 2 bases, and 3 bases stayed unmatched. The CDR3 loop spans 15 amino acids. Germline V gene data show CDR1 as MNHEY and CDR2 as SVGAGI.

V is TRBV15 and J is TRBJ2-3; 12 positions agree with TRBD1. The CDR3 is 17 amino acids. CDR1 and CDR2 from the germline V gene are LNHNV and YYDKDF (reference sequence). J lost 0 bases, V lost 1 base, and 2 bases had no gene match. Written as DNA, the CDR3 is TGTGCCACCAGCAGAGGGGACAGGGGGCTTAGCACAGATACGCAGTATTTT. The encoded protein is CATSRGDRGLSTDTQYF.

This chain joins TRBV10-3 and TRBJ2-1; TRBD1 agrees at 7 bases. V was clipped by 0 bases and J by 9 bases; unmatched bases: 5. The CDR3 extends over 14 amino acids. In germline, CDR1 is ENHRY, CDR2 SYGVKD. The CDR3 is CAISESTGLGEQFF. CDR3 DNA sequence: TGTGCCATCAGTGAGTCGACAGGGCTGGGTGAGCAGTTCTTC.